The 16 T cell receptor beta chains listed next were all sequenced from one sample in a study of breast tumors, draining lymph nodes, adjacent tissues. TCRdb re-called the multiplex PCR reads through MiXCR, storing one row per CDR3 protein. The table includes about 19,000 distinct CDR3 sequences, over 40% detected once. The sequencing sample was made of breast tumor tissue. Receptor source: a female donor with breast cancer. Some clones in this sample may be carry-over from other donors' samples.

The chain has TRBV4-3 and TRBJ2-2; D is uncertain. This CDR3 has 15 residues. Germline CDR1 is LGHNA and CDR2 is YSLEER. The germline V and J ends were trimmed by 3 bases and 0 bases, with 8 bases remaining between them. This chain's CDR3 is CASSHGRTNTGELFF. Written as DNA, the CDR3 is TGCGCCAGCAGCCATGGCAGGACGAACACCGGGGAGCTGTTTTTT.

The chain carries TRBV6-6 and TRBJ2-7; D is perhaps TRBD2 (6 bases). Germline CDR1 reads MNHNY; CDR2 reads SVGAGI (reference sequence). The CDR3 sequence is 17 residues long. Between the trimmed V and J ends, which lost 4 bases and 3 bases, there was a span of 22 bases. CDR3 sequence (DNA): TGTGCCAGCAGTTCCGCGGGGCTCTCTAGCCTCAACTACGAGCAGTACTTC. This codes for CASSSAGLSSLNYEQYF.

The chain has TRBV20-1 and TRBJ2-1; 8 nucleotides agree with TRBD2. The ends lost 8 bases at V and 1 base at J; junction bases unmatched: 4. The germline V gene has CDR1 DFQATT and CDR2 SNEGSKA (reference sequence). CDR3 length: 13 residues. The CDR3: CSSGLASYNEQFF. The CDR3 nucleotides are TGCAGTTCCGGACTAGCTTCCTACAATGAGCAGTTCTTC.

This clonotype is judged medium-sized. The CDR3 loop is CSVRDRDDSPLHF. The CDR3 DNA reads as TGCAGCGTTCGGGACAGGGATGATTCACCCCTCCACTTT. The chain links TRBV29-1 to TRBJ1-6, with 9 bases that match TRBD1. The CDR3 extends over 13 amino acids. The ends lost 5 bases at V and 8 bases at J; junction bases unmatched: 4. Germline CDR1 and CDR2: SQVTM and ANQGSEA.

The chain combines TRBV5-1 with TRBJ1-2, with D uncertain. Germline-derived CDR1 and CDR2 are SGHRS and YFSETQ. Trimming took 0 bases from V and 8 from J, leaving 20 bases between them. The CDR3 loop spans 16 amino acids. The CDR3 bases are TGCGCCAGCAGCTTGGCCAGTAGTAGGCCGTCCCGAGGCTACACCTTC. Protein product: CASSLASSRPSRGYTF.

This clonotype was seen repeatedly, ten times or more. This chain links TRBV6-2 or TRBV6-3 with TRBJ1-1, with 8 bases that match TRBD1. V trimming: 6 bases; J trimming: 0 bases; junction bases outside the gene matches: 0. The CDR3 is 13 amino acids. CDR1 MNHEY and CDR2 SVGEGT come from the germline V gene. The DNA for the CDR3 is TGTGCCAGCAGGGACAGGGTGAACACTGAAGCTTTCTTT. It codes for CASRDRVNTEAFF.

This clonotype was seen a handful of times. This CDR3 is CASSLADGPTEQYF. In DNA, the CDR3 is TGTGCCAGCAGCTTAGCAGACGGACCGACGGAGCAGTACTTC. The chain carries TRBV7-9 and TRBJ2-7; D unclear. Trimming cost V 0 bases and J 7 bases, with 13 bases left between them. The CDR3 covers 14 residues. The V gene's germline CDR1 is SEHNR and CDR2 FQNEAQ (reference sequence). The variable domain in full, with the rest retrieved from reference TRBV7-9 and TRBJ2-7, is DTGVSQNPRHKITKRGQNVTFRCDPISEHNRLYWYRQTLGQGPEFLTYFQNEAQLEKSRLLSDRFSAERPKGSFSTLEIQRTEQGDSAMYLCASSLADGPTEQYFGPGTRLTVT.

CDR3 nucleotide sequence: TGTGCCAGCAGTGGGGGGGTATACGAGCAGTACTTC. This translates into CASSGGVYEQYF. The V and J genes are TRBV9 and TRBJ2-7; 7 bases are a match to TRBD2. CDR3 length: 12 residues. The germline gives CDR1 SGDLS, CDR2 YYNGEE. Trimming at V came to 5 bases and at J to 4 bases, leaving 3 bases not matched to a gene.

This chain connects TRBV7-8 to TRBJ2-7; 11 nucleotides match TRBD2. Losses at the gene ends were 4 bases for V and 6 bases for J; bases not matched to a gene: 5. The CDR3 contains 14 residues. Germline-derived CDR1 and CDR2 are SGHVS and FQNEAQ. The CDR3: CASSSTSGSREQYF. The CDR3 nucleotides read TGTGCCAGCAGCTCCACTAGCGGGAGCCGCGAGCAGTACTTC.

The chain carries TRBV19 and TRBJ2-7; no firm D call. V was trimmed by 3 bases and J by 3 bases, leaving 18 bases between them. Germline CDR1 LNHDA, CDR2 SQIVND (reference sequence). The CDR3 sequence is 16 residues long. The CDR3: CASSISGRRSSYEQYF. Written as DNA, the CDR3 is TGTGCCAGTAGTATTTCGGGCCGCAGGTCTAGCTACGAGCAGTACTTC.

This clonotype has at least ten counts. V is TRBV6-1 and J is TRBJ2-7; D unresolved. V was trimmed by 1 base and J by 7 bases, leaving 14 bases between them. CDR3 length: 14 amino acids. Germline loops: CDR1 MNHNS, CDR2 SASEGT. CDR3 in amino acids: CASSEGQAPGEQYF. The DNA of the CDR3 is TGTGCCAGCAGTGAAGGGCAGGCTCCAGGAGAGCAGTACTTC.

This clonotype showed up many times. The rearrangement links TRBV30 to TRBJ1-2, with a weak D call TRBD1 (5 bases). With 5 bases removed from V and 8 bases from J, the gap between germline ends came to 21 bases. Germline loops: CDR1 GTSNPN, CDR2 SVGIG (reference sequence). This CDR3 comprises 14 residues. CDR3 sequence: CAWRGDSFVGGYTF. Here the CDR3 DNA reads TGTGCCTGGCGGGGCGACAGCTTTGTTGGGGGCTACACCTTC.

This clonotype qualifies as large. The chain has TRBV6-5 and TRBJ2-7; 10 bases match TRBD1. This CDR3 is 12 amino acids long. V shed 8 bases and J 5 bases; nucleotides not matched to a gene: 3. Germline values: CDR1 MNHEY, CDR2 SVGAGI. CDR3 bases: TGTGCCAGCGGGGACAGGGGACACGAGCAGTACTTC. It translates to CASGDRGHEQYF.

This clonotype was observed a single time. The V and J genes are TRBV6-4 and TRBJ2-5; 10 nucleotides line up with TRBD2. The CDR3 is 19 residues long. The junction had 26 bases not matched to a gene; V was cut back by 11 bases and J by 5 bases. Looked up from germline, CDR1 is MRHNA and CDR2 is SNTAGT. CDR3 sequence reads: CASQPHGRGLTSGTETQYF. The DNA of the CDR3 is TGTGCCTCTCAGCCCCACGGCAGGGGGCTCACTAGCGGGACGGAGACCCAGTACTTC.

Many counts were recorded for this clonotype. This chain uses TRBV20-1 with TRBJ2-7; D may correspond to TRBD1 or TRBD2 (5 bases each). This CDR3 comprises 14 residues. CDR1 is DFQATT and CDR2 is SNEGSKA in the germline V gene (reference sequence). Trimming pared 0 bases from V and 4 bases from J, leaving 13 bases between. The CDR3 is CSARDRSGTYEQYF. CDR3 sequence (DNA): TGCAGTGCTAGAGATCGATCGGGGACGTACGAGCAGTACTTC.

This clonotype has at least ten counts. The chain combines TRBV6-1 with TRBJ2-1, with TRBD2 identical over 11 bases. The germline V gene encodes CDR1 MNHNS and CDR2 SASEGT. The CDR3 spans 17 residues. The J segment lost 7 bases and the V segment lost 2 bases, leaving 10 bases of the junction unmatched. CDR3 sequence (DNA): TGTGCCAGCAGTGAATCGATAGCGGGAGGGACTGTAAATGAGCAGTTCTTC. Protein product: CASSESIAGGTVNEQFF.